This is a list of T cell receptor beta chains from one sample in a study of T cell responses to AZD1222 COVID-19 vaccine. The protocol was immunoSEQ multiplex PCR, while the TCRdb copy is restricted to in-frame clones and leaves out a portion. The sample holds tens of thousands of clones, around nine tenths seen once. The sequenced sample was peripheral blood, obtained on day 0 of AZD1222 vaccination. The source is an adult in good health. CDR3s include the opening cysteine and the closing phenylalanine or tryptophan. D genes are given only for firm matches. Part of the rows lack a size; the others show once, few, many or a class for expanded clones.

j_gene	d_gene	abundance	v_gene	CDR3nt	CDR3aa
TRBJ1-3	NA	few	TRBV28	TGTGCGACTAACAGGGTGGCTGGAAACACCATATATTTT	CATNRVAGNTIYF
TRBJ2-1	NA	NA	TRBV6-5	TGTGCAACTGTAGACTACAATGAGCAGTTCTTC	CATVDYNEQFF
TRBJ2-2	NA	NA	TRBV7-8	TGTGCCAGCAGATTGACACCGAACACCGGGGAGCTGTTTTTT	CASRLTPNTGELFF
TRBJ2-1	TRBD2	NA	TRBV5-1	TGCGCCAGCAGCTCCGGAGGGGCGGGGGGGCACAATGAGCAGTTCTTC	CASSSGGAGGHNEQFF
TRBJ1-6	TRBD1	NA	TRBV11-2	TGTGCCAGCACCTACAGGGGAAATAATTCACCCCTCCACTTT	CASTYRGNNSPLHF
TRBJ1-1	NA	NA	TRBV7-9	TGTGCCAGCAGCTCCCAGGGTAGGGGCACTGAAGCTTTCTTT	CASSSQGRGTEAFF
TRBJ2-5	TRBD2	NA	TRBV9	TGTGCCAGCAGCGTAGGGACTAGCGGGGAGGAGACCCAGTACTTC	CASSVGTSGEETQYF
TRBJ2-2	TRBD2	NA	TRBV6-6	TGTGCCAGCACCGACCCACTAGCGGGAGGTTCCGGGGAGCTGTTTTTT	CASTDPLAGGSGELFF
TRBJ1-1	TRBD1	NA	TRBV27	TGTGCCAGCAGTTTTCACAGGGGGGCGAACACTGAAGCTTTCTTT	CASSFHRGANTEAFF
TRBJ2-2	TRBD2	NA	TRBV9	TGTGCCAGCAGCGTCGAGCGGGGGGGGCACACCGGGGAGCTGTTTTTT	CASSVERGGHTGELFF
TRBJ1-5	NA	NA	TRBV5-1	TGCGCCAGCAGCTTAGGAGGGTTTAGCAATCAGCCCCAGCATTTT	CASSLGGFSNQPQHF
TRBJ1-4	NA	NA	TRBV4-3	TGCGCCAGCAGCTCCCCCGGGCTTCGGGGTGAAAAACTGTTTTTT	CASSSPGLRGEKLFF
TRBJ2-7	TRBD1	NA	TRBV13	TGTGCCAGCAGCTTCGGAACAGGGGACTACGAGCAGTACTTC	CASSFGTGDYEQYF
TRBJ1-5	NA	once	TRBV6-5	TGTGCCAGCAGTAATGGGGTGCCCAGCAATCAGCCCCAGCATTTT	CASSNGVPSNQPQHF
TRBJ1-2	NA	NA	TRBV30	TGTGCCTGGAGCCTAACAGCATATGGCTACACCTTC	CAWSLTAYGYTF
TRBJ2-7	NA	NA	TRBV30	TGTGCCTGGAGTTTAATGGGGACCAACGAGCAGTACTTC	CAWSLMGTNEQYF
TRBJ2-7	NA	NA	TRBV11-2	TGTGCCAGCAGCCACCCTACAACCTACGAGCAGTACTTC	CASSHPTTYEQYF
TRBJ2-1	NA	NA	TRBV5-6	TGTGCCAGCAGCTGGTCCCGGGAGTCCTACAATGAGCAGTTCTTC	CASSWSRESYNEQFF
TRBJ1-1	NA	NA	TRBV19	TGTGCCACCCGCGGAATTGGAGGGCACACTGAAGCTTTCTTT	CATRGIGGHTEAFF
TRBJ1-1	TRBD1	NA	TRBV7-3	TGTGCCAGCAGCCTACAGGGGATCGGGTCTAACACTGAAGCTTTCTTT	CASSLQGIGSNTEAFF
TRBJ1-2	TRBD1	few	TRBV7-2	TGTGCCAGCAGCTCCAGAGACAGGGATGGCTACACCTTC	CASSSRDRDGYTF
TRBJ1-6	NA	NA	TRBV11-3	TGTGCCAGCAGCTTAGATGGAGATAATTCACCCCTCCACTTT	CASSLDGDNSPLHF
TRBJ1-2	NA	NA	TRBV12-3/TRBV12-4	TGTGCCAGCAATAGGGGAAAACGTAGTGGCTACACCTTC	CASNRGKRSGYTF
TRBJ1-5	NA	NA	TRBV2	TGTGCCAGCAGTGCGGGTTTGGGTCAGCCCCAGCATTTT	CASSAGLGQPQHF